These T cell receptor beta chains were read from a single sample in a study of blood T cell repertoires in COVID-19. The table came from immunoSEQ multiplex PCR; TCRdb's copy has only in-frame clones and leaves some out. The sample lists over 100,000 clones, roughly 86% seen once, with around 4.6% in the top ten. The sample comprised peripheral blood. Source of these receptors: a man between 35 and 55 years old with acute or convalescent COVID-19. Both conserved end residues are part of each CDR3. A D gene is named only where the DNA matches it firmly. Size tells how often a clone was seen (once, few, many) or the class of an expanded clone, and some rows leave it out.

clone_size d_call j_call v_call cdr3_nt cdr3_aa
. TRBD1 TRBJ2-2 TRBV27 TGTGCCAGCAGTTTAGCAGGGACAGGGGTCTTTGGCACCGGGGAGCTGTTTTTT CASSLAGTGVFGTGELFF
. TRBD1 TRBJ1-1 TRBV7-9 TGTGCCAGCAGCTTAGCGCAGGGGGCGAATGAAGCTTTCTTT CASSLAQGANEAFF
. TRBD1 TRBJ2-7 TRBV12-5 TGTGCTAGTGGTTGGACAGGACAGGCGAACTCCTACGAGCAGTACTTC CASGWTGQANSYEQYF
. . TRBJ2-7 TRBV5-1 TGCGCCAGCAGCGTAAGTGGCACCTACGAGCAGTACTTC CASSVSGTYEQYF
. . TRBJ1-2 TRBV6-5 TGTGCCAGCAGTCCCGGGACAAATTTCCTATATGGCTACACCTTC CASSPGTNFLYGYTF
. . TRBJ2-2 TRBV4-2 TGTGCCAGCAGCCATCCCGAACTGGCGGGATCGGTCACCGGGGAGCTGTTTTTT CASSHPELAGSVTGELFF
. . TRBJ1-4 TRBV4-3 TGCGCCAGCAGCCAAGTCGGAGGGAAACTGTTTTTT CASSQVGGKLFF
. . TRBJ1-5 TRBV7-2 TGTGCCAGCAGCCCCCAGGGGCTGAATCAGCCCCAGCATTTT CASSPQGLNQPQHF
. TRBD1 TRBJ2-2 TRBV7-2 TGTGCCAGCAGCTTCAGACAGGGAAACACCGGGGAGCTGTTTTTT CASSFRQGNTGELFF
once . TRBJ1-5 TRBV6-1 TGTGCCAGCAGTGCGGCGGGGGGGGGAGGGAGTCAGCCCCAGCATTTT CASSAAGGGGSQPQHF
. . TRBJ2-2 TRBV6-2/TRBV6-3 TGTGCCAGCAGCCGTGGACAGCCCACCGGGGAGCTGTTTTTT CASSRGQPTGELFF
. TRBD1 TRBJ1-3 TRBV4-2 TGTGCCAGCAGCCCTCGCCCCATAGGACAGGGAGTAGCTGGAAACACCATATATTTT CASSPRPIGQGVAGNTIYF
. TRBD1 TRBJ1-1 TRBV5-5 TGTGCCAGCAGTTCCCTTCCGGGACAGAGCTACACTGAAGCTTTCTTT CASSSLPGQSYTEAFF
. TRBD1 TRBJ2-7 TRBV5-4 TGTGCCAGCAGCTTGGCCGCGGGACAGGGTTGGTACGAGCAGTACTTC CASSLAAGQGWYEQYF
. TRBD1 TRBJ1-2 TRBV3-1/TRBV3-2 TGTGCCAGCGCGAACAGGGGGCATATTAACTATGGCTACACCTTC CASANRGHINYGYTF
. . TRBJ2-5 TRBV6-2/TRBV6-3 TGTGCCAGCAGCAGACCAGCGACCGCACAAGAGACCCAGTACTTC CASSRPATAQETQYF
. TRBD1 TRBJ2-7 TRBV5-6 TGTGCCAGCAGCCCCTCGACGGGGACAGGGTTCATCGCTACCTACGAGCAGTACTTC CASSPSTGTGFIATYEQYF
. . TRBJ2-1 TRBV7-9 TGTGCCAGCAGCTTATCTAGCATCAATGAGCAGTTCTTC CASSLSSINEQFF
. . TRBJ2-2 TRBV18 TGTGCCAGCTCACCGACCCCAGGGCGCGACACCGGGGAGCTGTTTTTT CASSPTPGRDTGELFF
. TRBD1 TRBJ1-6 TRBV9 TGTGCCAGCAGCGTAACGGACAGGGCCTATAATTCACCCCTCCACTTT CASSVTDRAYNSPLHF
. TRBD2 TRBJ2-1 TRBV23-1 TGCGCCAGCAGTCACCCCACTAGCGGGAGAAGATACAATGAGCAGTTCTTC CASSHPTSGRRYNEQFF
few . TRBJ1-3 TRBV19 TGTGCCTCTTCCCTCTCTGGAAACACCATATATTTT CASSLSGNTIYF
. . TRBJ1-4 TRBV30 TGTGCCTGGCGACAGGCGGCAACTAATGAAAAACTGTTTTTT CAWRQAATNEKLFF
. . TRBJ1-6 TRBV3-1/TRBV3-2 TGTGCCAGCAGCCAAGATCAGATTCTTCATTCACCCCTCCACTTT CASSQDQILHSPLHF
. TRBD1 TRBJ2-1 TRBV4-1 TGCGCCAGCAGCCGTTCCGGGACAGGGGACTACAATGAGCAGTTCTTC CASSRSGTGDYNEQFF
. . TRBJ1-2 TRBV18 TGTGCCAGCTCACCGGCAGATTGGACTAATGGCTACACCTTC CASSPADWTNGYTF
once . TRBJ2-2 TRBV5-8 TGTGCCAGCAGCTCCCCGGGGAGTCGGGAGCTGTTTTTT CASSSPGSRELFF
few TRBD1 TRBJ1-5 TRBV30 TGTGCCTGGAGTACCGGGACAGGGGATCAGCCCCAGCATTTT CAWSTGTGDQPQHF
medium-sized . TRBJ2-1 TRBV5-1 TGCGCCAGCAGCTTGGAGGGGCTTACCTACAATGAGCAGTTCTTC CASSLEGLTYNEQFF
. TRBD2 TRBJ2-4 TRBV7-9 TGTGCCAGCAGCACTACTAGCGGGGTAGCCAAAAACATTCAGTACTTC CASSTTSGVAKNIQYF
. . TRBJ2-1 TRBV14 TGTGCCAGCAGCATCACCGCACGGGAGCAGTTCTTC CASSITAREQFF
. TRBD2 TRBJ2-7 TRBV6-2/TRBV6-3 TGTGCCAGCAGCCCCACTAGCGGGAGGTCCCACGAGCAGTACTTC CASSPTSGRSHEQYF
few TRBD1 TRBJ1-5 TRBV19 TGTGCCAGTAGCCGACAGGGTACGGGCAATCAGCCCCAGCATTTT CASSRQGTGNQPQHF
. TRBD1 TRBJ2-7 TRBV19 TGTGCCAGTAGAAACCCGGGACAGCACCCTTACGAGCAGTACTTC CASRNPGQHPYEQYF
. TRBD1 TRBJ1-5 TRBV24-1 TGTGCCACCAGTGAGGTGACAGGGGGGGGGAATCAGCCCCAGCATTTT CATSEVTGGGNQPQHF
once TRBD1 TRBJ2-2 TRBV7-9 TGTGCCAGCAGCTTAGGGCCGGGCCAGGGGGACACCGGGGAGCTGTTTTTT CASSLGPGQGDTGELFF
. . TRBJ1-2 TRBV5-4 TGTGCCAGCAGCTTAGAAAGGGCGGGTGGCTACACCTTC CASSLERAGGYTF
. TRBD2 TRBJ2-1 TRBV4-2 TGTGCCAGCAGCCAAGATCTAGCGGGAGCTCCCAATGAGCAGTTCTTC CASSQDLAGAPNEQFF